One sample yielded the 14 T cell receptor beta chains listed below, sequenced in a study of CD8 T cells in Susac syndrome. RNA in amounts of roughly 0.5 to 1 ug was reverse transcribed with random hexamers. Each CDR3 protein is one row after TCRdb ran MiXCR on the immunoSEQ multiplex PCR reads. The sample contains 330,000 or so distinct CDR3 sequences, 89% of which appear only once. The sequencing input was CD8+ T cells from PBMCs. All receptors come from a human donor with multiple sclerosis.

The chain combines TRBV27 with TRBJ2-2; D gene unclear. CDR3 length: 13 residues. Germline CDR1 is MNHEY and CDR2 is SMNVEV (reference sequence). Trimming took 5 bases from V and 7 from J, leaving 11 bases between them. This chain's CDR3 is CASSPLGIGELFF. The DNA for the CDR3 is TGTGCCAGCAGTCCGTTGGGGATCGGGGAGCTGTTTTTT.

This chain joins TRBV5-6 and TRBJ2-1; D unclear. V was pared by 0 bases and J by 3 bases, with 4 bases between. CDR3 size: 13 residues. CDR1 is SGHDT, CDR2 YYEEEE, per germline. The CDR3 here is CASSLDYYNEQFF. As DNA, the CDR3 is TGTGCCAGCAGCTTGGATTACTACAATGAGCAGTTCTTC.

The chain links TRBV4-3 to TRBJ1-1; 8 bases line up with TRBD1. CDR1 is LGHNA, CDR2 YSLEER, per germline. Germline trimming cut 1 base from V and 6 bases from J; bases unmatched to any gene: 10. The length of the CDR3 is 16 residues. CDR3 sequence: CASSQGSTGGRSEAFF. The CDR3 region has the DNA TGCGCCAGCAGCCAAGGGAGCACAGGGGGTCGATCTGAAGCTTTCTTT.

This clonotype was observed once. CDR3 sequence (DNA): TGTGCCAGCATGGTGGACAACTACGAGCAGTACTTC. Residues: CASMVDNYEQYF. The V and J genes are TRBV2 and TRBJ2-7; D is perhaps TRBD1 (5 bases). The CDR3 contains 12 residues. Per the germline V gene, CDR1 is SNHLY and CDR2 is FYNNEI. The ends were cut back, 7 bases at V and 3 bases at J, with 10 bases in the middle.

The chain uses TRBV20-1 and TRBJ2-3; 10 nucleotides match TRBD1. The CDR3 extends over 15 amino acids. Germline CDR1 DFQATT, CDR2 SNEGSKA (reference sequence). Trimming at V came to 7 bases and at J to 6 bases, leaving 13 bases not matched to a gene. The DNA for the CDR3 is TGCAGTGGGCAGCCGGGACAGGGGATTTTGGATACGCAGTATTTT. It specifies CSGQPGQGILDTQYF.

The chain links TRBV28 to TRBJ2-1; possible D gene TRBD1, 5 bases. This CDR3 is built from 14 residues. Germline V gene sequence: CDR1 MDHEN, CDR2 SYDVKM. Trimming removed 2 bases at V and 0 bases at J, with 5 bases between. The CDR3 nucleotides read TGTGCCAGCAGTTTAGACAGCTCCTACAATGAGCAGTTCTTC. Translation: CASSLDSSYNEQFF.

This chain links TRBV20-1 with TRBJ2-7, with 11 bases fitting TRBD1. Germline V CDR1 and CDR2: DFQATT, SNEGSKA (reference sequence). V lost 0 bases to trimming and J lost 3 bases; unmatched junction nucleotides: 4. The CDR3 spans 15 residues. CDR3 bases: TGCAGTGCTAGAGATGGTGGGACAGGGGGCTACGAGCAGTACTTC. Encoded protein: CSARDGGTGGYEQYF.

The chain couples TRBV7-3 to TRBJ1-5; 10 bases agree with TRBD1. CDR1 SGHTA and CDR2 FQGTGA come from the germline V gene. V lost 2 bases and J lost 6; bases outside the gene matches: 4. This CDR3 region has 15 residues. In DNA, the CDR3 is TGTGCCAGCAGCTTAGACAGGGGGCCGGGTCAGCCCCAGCATTTT. It translates to CASSLDRGPGQPQHF.

The count of this clonotype is one. The DNA for the CDR3 is TGTGCCAGCAGCCAATACAGAGGGGGGAATCAGCCCCAGCATTTT. This sequence encodes CASSQYRGGNQPQHF. The chain couples TRBV4-2 to TRBJ1-5; D is possibly TRBD1 (6 bases). CDR3 size: 15 residues. V was cut by 2 bases and J by 4 bases, with 12 bases left in between. Germline V lookup: CDR1 LGHNA, CDR2 YNFKEQ.

The CDR3 spells CASSGGGLAAYNEQFF. DNA of the CDR3: TGTGCCAGCAGTGGTGGCGGACTAGCGGCTTACAATGAGCAGTTCTTC. V gene TRBV27 combines with J gene TRBJ2-1, with 10 bases matching TRBD2. With 5 bases clipped from V and 4 bases from J, the junction kept 8 bases outside the gene matches. CDR1 is MNHEY and CDR2 is SMNVEV in the germline V gene (reference sequence). The CDR3 is 16 residues long.

This CDR3 reads CASSTRGAGTTGELFF. CDR3 nucleotides: TGTGCCAGCAGCACCCGGGGGGCGGGGACCACCGGGGAGCTGTTTTTT. This chain uses TRBV7-2 with TRBJ2-2, with D maybe TRBD2 (7 bases). V lost 5 bases and J lost 4, with 17 bases in between. The germline gives CDR1 SGHTA, CDR2 FQGNSA. CDR3 length equals 16 residues.

This clonotype appeared a single time. The rearrangement links TRBV29-1 to TRBJ2-1, with D unresolved. This CDR3 spans 14 amino acids. V shed 5 bases and J shed 6 bases, with 17 bases lying between them. From germline, CDR1 is SQVTM and CDR2 ANQGSEA. The CDR3 coding sequence is TGCAGCGTTTCCGTTTGGCCTATTGGCAATGAGCAGTTCTTC. Protein product: CSVSVWPIGNEQFF.

This chain links TRBV7-6 with TRBJ2-3; 7 bases align to TRBD1. CDR1 and CDR2 from the germline V gene are SGHVS and FNYEAQ. The CDR3 runs to 12 residues. V gave up 5 bases and J gave up 10 bases; unmatched junction bases: 6. CDR3 DNA: TGTGCCAGCAGCCCCGGACAGGCGTCGCAGTATTTT. It specifies CASSPGQASQYF.

The V gene is TRBV6-2 or TRBV6-3, the J gene TRBJ1-1, with 9 bases aligning to TRBD1. The V gene end was trimmed by 1 base and the J gene end by 4 bases; junction bases not matched to a gene: 10. Germline loops: CDR1 MNHEY, CDR2 SVGEGT. The CDR3 runs to 17 residues. CDR3 region: CASSYFRTGEGSTEAFF. The CDR3 region has the DNA TGTGCCAGCAGTTACTTCCGGACAGGGGAAGGTAGCACTGAAGCTTTCTTT.